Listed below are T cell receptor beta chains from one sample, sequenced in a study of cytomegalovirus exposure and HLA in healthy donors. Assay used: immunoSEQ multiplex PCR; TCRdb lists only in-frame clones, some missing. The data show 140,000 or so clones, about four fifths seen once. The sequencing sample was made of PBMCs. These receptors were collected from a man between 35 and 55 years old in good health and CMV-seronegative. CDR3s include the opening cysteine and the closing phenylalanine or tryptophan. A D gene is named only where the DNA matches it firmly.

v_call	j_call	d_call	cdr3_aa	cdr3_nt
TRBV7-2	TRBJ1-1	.	CASSLGGGTEAFF	TGTGCCAGCAGCTTAGGAGGGGGCACTGAAGCTTTCTTT
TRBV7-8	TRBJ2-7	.	CASSPVEGIYEQYF	TGTGCCAGCAGCCCTGTCGAGGGTATATACGAGCAGTACTTC
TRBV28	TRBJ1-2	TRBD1	CASSLGTVYGYTF	TGTGCCAGCAGTCTCGGGACAGTCTATGGCTACACCTTC
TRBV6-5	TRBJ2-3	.	CASSWGGDITDTQYF	TGTGCCAGCAGCTGGGGGGGGGACATCACAGATACGCAGTATTTT
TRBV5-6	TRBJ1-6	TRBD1	CASSPDRATSPLHF	TGTGCCAGCAGCCCGGACAGGGCGACTTCACCCCTCCACTTT
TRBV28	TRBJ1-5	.	CASSLYVQPQHF	TGTGCCAGCAGTCTCTATGTGCAGCCCCAGCATTTT
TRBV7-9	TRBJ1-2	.	CASSLTPGLYDYTF	TGTGCCAGCAGCTTAACCCCGGGACTTTACGACTACACCTTC
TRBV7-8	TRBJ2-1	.	CASSLGAGGGNEQFF	TGTGCCAGCAGCTTGGGGGCAGGTGGTGGCAATGAGCAGTTCTTC
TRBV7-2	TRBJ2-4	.	CASSPPGLAKNIQYF	TGTGCCAGCAGCCCACCGGGGTTAGCCAAAAACATTCAGTACTTC
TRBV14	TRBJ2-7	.	CATKRGGAGTYEQYF	TGTGCCACAAAGAGGGGGGGGGCCGGCACCTACGAGCAGTACTTC
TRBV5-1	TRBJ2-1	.	CASSLGGTAQLGQFF	TGCGCCAGCAGCTTGGGGGGGACTGCACAATTAGGGCAGTTCTTC